What follows describes a single T cell receptor beta chain. This entry belongs to a study of blood T cell repertoires in COVID-19. Study-wide background: The study drew acute and convalescent COVID-19 samples from the United States, Italy and Spain. Sample material is recorded as cDNA or gDNA derived from T cells, B-cell-depleted T cells, or PBMCs.

Original analysis: Nucleated cell counts were estimated from reference gene primer amplification. Profiling relied on immunoSEQ multiplex PCR, and the TCRdb table lists in-frame clones only, not all of them. That table gives V, J and clone size, and the DNA gave D and trimming. The sample lists over 200,000 clones, about 83% occurring once. Sequenced material: peripheral blood. This clonotype originated in a woman aged 45-59 years with acute or convalescent COVID-19.

The CDR3, as DNA: TGTGCCAGTAACGCGGACAGTATTTATGGCTACACCTTC. Translation gives CASNADSIYGYTF. The rearrangement uses TRBV19 and TRBJ1-2; TRBD1 is a possible D gene (6 bases). The CDR3 is made up of 13 amino acids. Deletions cut 7 bases from V and 5 bases from J, with 14 bases between. Germline assignment: CDR1 LNHDA and CDR2 SQIVND (reference sequence).